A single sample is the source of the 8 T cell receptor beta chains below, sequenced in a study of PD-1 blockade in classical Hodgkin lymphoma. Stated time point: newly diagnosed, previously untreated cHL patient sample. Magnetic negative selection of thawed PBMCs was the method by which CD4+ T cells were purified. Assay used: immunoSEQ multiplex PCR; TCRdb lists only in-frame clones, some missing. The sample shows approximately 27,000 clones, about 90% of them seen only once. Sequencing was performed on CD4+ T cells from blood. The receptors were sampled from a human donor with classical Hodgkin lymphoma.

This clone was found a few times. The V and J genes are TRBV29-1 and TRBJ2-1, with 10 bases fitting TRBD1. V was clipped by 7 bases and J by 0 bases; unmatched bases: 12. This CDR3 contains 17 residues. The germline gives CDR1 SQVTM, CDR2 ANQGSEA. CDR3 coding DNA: TGCAGCGGCGGACAGGGGGTTTGGTTGAGCTCCTACAATGAGCAGTTCTTC. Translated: CSGGQGVWLSSYNEQFF.

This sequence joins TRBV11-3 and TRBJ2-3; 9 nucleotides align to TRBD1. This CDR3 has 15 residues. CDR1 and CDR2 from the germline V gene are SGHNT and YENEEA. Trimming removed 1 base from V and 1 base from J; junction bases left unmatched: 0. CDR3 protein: CASSLGDRGTDTQYF. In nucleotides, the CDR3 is TGTGCCAGCAGCTTAGGGGACAGGGGCACAGATACGCAGTATTTT.

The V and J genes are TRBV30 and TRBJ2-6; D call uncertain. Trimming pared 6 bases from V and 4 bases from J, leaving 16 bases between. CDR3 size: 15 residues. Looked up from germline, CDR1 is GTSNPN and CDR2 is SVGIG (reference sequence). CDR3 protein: CACTKVFTGANVLTF. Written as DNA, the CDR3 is TGTGCCTGCACCAAGGTCTTCACCGGGGCCAACGTCCTGACTTTC.

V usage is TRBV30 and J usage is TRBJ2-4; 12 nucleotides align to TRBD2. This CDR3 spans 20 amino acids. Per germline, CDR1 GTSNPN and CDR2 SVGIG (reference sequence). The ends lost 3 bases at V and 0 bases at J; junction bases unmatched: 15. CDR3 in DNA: TGTGCCTGGAGCCGAGGGGTGGGACTAGCGGGCCCCGGAGCCAAAAACATTCAGTACTTC. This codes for CAWSRGVGLAGPGAKNIQYF.

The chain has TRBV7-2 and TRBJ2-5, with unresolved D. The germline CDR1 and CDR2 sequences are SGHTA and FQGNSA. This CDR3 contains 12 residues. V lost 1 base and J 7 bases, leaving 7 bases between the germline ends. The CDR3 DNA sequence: TGTGCCAGCAGCTTAGTTGGTAGGACCCAGTACTTC. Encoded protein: CASSLVGRTQYF.

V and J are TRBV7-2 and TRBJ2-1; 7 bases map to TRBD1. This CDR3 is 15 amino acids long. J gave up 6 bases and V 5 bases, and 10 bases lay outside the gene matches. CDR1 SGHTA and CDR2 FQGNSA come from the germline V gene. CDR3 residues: CASSSRQGRGNEQFF. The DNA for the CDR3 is TGTGCCAGCAGCAGTAGACAGGGAAGAGGCAATGAGCAGTTCTTC. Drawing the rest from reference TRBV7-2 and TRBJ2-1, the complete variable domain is GAGVSQSPSNKVTEKGKDVELRCDPISGHTALYWYRQSLGQGLEFLIYFQGNSAPDKSGLPSDRFSAERTGGSVSTLTIQRTQQEDSAVYLCASSSRQGRGNEQFFGPGTRLTVL.

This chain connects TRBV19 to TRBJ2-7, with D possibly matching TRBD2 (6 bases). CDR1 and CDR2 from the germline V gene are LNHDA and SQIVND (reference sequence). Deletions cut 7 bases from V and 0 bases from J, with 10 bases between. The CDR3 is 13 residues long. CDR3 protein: CASKTGDSYEQYF. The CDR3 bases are TGTGCCAGTAAGACGGGGGACTCCTACGAGCAGTACTTC.

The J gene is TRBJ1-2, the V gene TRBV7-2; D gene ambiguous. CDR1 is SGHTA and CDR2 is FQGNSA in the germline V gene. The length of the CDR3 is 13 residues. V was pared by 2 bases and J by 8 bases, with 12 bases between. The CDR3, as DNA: TGTGCCAGCAGCTTAACGACGGAATGGGGCTACACCTTC. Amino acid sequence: CASSLTTEWGYTF.